These T cell receptor beta chains were read from a single sample in a study of blood T cell repertoires in COVID-19. Measured with immunoSEQ multiplex PCR; TCRdb has only the in-frame clones, and not every one. The sample has 80,000 or so clones; around three quarters are singletons. Sequenced: peripheral blood. Every receptor here comes from a woman in her 70s with acute or convalescent COVID-19. Both conserved end residues are part of each CDR3. The D gene is left open where the match is weak. Clone size is not always given. Where it is, it says once, few, many or a class for expanded clones.

J	size	D	V	DNA	CDR3
TRBJ1-2	-	TRBD1	TRBV6-6	TGTGCCAGCAGGCCGGGACAGGAGAACTATGGCTACACCTTC	CASRPGQENYGYTF
TRBJ1-2	-	-	TRBV6-5	TGTGCCAGCAGTTACCAACCTGTGGCTGGCTACACCTTC	CASSYQPVAGYTF
TRBJ2-2	-	-	TRBV7-2	TGTGCCGTCCGGCAGGGCACCGGGGAGCTGTTTTTT	CAVRQGTGELFF
TRBJ1-5	-	-	TRBV21-1	TGTGCCAGCAGCAAATTAGGGGGCGGGGGGGAGAATCAGCCCCAGCATTTT	CASSKLGGGGENQPQHF
TRBJ2-1	-	-	TRBV5-1	TGCGCCAGCACCCGATGGGGGGGACAGGCCGGAGGTGAGCAGTTCTTC	CASTRWGGQAGGEQFF
TRBJ1-3	once	-	TRBV4-3	TGCGCCAGCAGCCAAGATCGGTTCAGGGGAAACACCATATATTTT	CASSQDRFRGNTIYF
TRBJ1-1	once	-	TRBV7-9	TGTGCCAGCAGCCCCCGACACTCTGTAAACACTGAAGCTTTCTTT	CASSPRHSVNTEAFF
TRBJ1-2	-	-	TRBV29-1	TGCAGCGTTGAACGGGACTATGGCTACACCTTC	CSVERDYGYTF
TRBJ2-2	-	-	TRBV7-9	TGTGCCAGCAGCTTGGGGACTAACACCGGGGAGCTGTTTTTT	CASSLGTNTGELFF
TRBJ1-2	once	-	TRBV7-9	TGTGCCAGCAGCCCCGGGAAGGCGGAAGGCTACACCTTC	CASSPGKAEGYTF
TRBJ2-1	-	TRBD1	TRBV7-6	TGTGCCAGCAGCTTAGCTACAGGGGGCTCCTACAATGAGCAGTTCTTC	CASSLATGGSYNEQFF
TRBJ1-1	-	TRBD1	TRBV11-3	TGTGCCAGCAGCCCAGGGACAGCCACTGAAGCTTTCTTT	CASSPGTATEAFF
TRBJ1-1	-	-	TRBV6-1	TGTGCCAGCAGTGAAGATGACATGAACACTGAAGCTTTCTTT	CASSEDDMNTEAFF
TRBJ1-2	-	-	TRBV27	TGTGCCAGCAGTTTATGGGGCAACTATGGCTACACCTTC	CASSLWGNYGYTF
TRBJ1-2	-	-	TRBV6-2/TRBV6-3	TGTGCCAGCAGTTACTCCTCCGACGGGGGAACTCTGAACTATGGCTACACCTTC	CASSYSSDGGTLNYGYTF
TRBJ1-2	-	-	TRBV28	TGTGCCAGCAGTTTAACCGGGGTTAACTATGGCTACACCTTC	CASSLTGVNYGYTF
TRBJ2-7	-	-	TRBV21-1	TGTGCCAGCAGCAAAAGACCGGGCGAGCAGTACTTC	CASSKRPGEQYF
TRBJ1-6	-	-	TRBV6-6	TGTGCCAGCAGTTACGGGATCGGGACAAATAATTCACCCCTCCACTTT	CASSYGIGTNNSPLHF
TRBJ1-3	few	-	TRBV6-5	TGTGCCAGCAGTTACGGCCCGGGAAGCTCTGGAAACACCATATATTTT	CASSYGPGSSGNTIYF
TRBJ1-3	few	-	TRBV7-3	TGTGCCAGCAGCCCGGGGGGCTCCAGCACCATATATTTT	CASSPGGSSTIYF
TRBJ1-1	-	TRBD1	TRBV24-1	TGTGCCACCAGTGATTCGGCAGGGGGCGCAGGCACTGAAGCTTTCTTT	CATSDSAGGAGTEAFF
TRBJ1-2	few	-	TRBV5-5	TGTGCCAGCAGCTTGCGTCAGGGGATGTCCTATGGCTACACCTTC	CASSLRQGMSYGYTF
TRBJ2-7	-	-	TRBV7-2	TGTGCCAGCAGCTTAAACCCCCCCGGGACTCATGAGGAGCAGTACTTC	CASSLNPPGTHEEQYF
TRBJ1-2	-	-	TRBV2	TGTGCCAGCAGCCAAGGGAGGGGCCAAGGCTACACCTTC	CASSQGRGQGYTF
TRBJ1-1	-	TRBD1	TRBV7-8	TGTGCCAGCAGGACCCCCGGGACAGGGTCCGAAGCTTTCTTT	CASRTPGTGSEAFF
TRBJ2-2	once	TRBD1	TRBV7-2	TGTGCCAGCAGCTTGATGACAGGGGGGGACGGGGAGCTGTTTTTT	CASSLMTGGDGELFF
TRBJ1-1	-	TRBD1	TRBV4-3	TGCGCCAGCAGCCCGGCCGTCGCGCAGGGGGCGTCTGAAGCTTTCTTT	CASSPAVAQGASEAFF
TRBJ1-1	once	TRBD1	TRBV6-5	TGTGCCAGCAGGCCCAGGGACAGGGCCTACACTGAAGCTTTCTTT	CASRPRDRAYTEAFF
TRBJ1-4	-	TRBD1	TRBV6-5	TGTGCCAGCAGTTCTGACAGGGCCACGAGTGAAAAACTGTTTTTT	CASSSDRATSEKLFF
TRBJ1-3	-	-	TRBV7-6	TGTGCCAGCAGCTTACAACTCGGACAAGAAGGCGGAAACACCATATATTTT	CASSLQLGQEGGNTIYF
TRBJ1-3	-	-	TRBV13	TGTGCCAGCAGCTTTGTCTACTCTGGAAACACCATATATTTT	CASSFVYSGNTIYF
TRBJ1-2	-	TRBD1	TRBV19	TGTGCCACCACGGGACAGGTGAACCTTCGCTATGGCTACACCTTC	CATTGQVNLRYGYTF
TRBJ1-1	-	-	TRBV6-5	TGTGCCAGCAGAAAAGACTGGAACACTGAAGCTTTCTTT	CASRKDWNTEAFF
TRBJ2-7	-	-	TRBV12-1	TGTGCCAGCAGCTGGGTCAGGGTATCCTCCTACGAGCAGTACTTC	CASSWVRVSSYEQYF
TRBJ2-7	-	-	TRBV9	TGTGCCAGCAGCCCTCGGACAGATTACTCCTACGAGCAGTACTTC	CASSPRTDYSYEQYF
TRBJ1-3	-	-	TRBV19	TGTGCCAGTAGTATCCCGGTCGCTGGCACCATATATTTT	CASSIPVAGTIYF
TRBJ2-7	-	-	TRBV9	TGTGCCAGCAGCGTAGCGACATCGTACGAGCAGTACTTC	CASSVATSYEQYF
TRBJ2-3	-	TRBD2	TRBV3-1/TRBV3-2	TGTGCCAGCAGCCAAGCTAGCGGGGGCCTTAACACAGATACGCAGTATTTT	CASSQASGGLNTDTQYF
TRBJ2-7	few	-	TRBV10-3	TGTGCCATCAGTGAGCCGGGGGGCCAAGGAGAGCAGTACTTC	CAISEPGGQGEQYF
TRBJ2-2	-	TRBD2	TRBV12-3/TRBV12-4	TGTGCCAGCTCCGGACTAGCGGCCGGGGAGCTGTTTTTT	CASSGLAAGELFF
TRBJ1-3	-	TRBD1	TRBV7-9	TGTGCCAGCAGCCCACAGGGGGATGGAAACACCATATATTTT	CASSPQGDGNTIYF
TRBJ2-7	-	TRBD1	TRBV6-5	TGTGCCAGCAGCTCCGGGACAGGCTACGAGCAGTACTTC	CASSSGTGYEQYF
TRBJ2-2	-	TRBD2	TRBV19	TGTGCCAGTAGGCCGGGACTAGCGGGGGGGCTGCGCACCGGGGAGCTGTTTTTT	CASRPGLAGGLRTGELFF
TRBJ1-2	few	-	TRBV6-1	TGTGCCAGCAGTGAAGATTTGGGGGGTTTCGCCTCTAACTATGGCTACACCTTC	CASSEDLGGFASNYGYTF
TRBJ1-5	-	-	TRBV19	TGTGCCAGTAGTATCCGGAGTAGCAATCAGCCCCAGCATTTT	CASSIRSSNQPQHF
TRBJ2-1	-	TRBD2	TRBV9	TGTGCCAGCAGCGTCGGGGGGAACTCCTACAATGAGCAGTTCTTC	CASSVGGNSYNEQFF
TRBJ2-3	-	-	TRBV7-9	-	CASSILVRESTDTQYF
TRBJ1-2	-	-	TRBV19	TGTGCCAGTACCACGGTCGAGGGAAAGGGTGGCTACACCTTC	CASTTVEGKGGYTF
TRBJ2-5	once	TRBD2	TRBV7-2	TGTGCCAGCAGCTTGAACGGGGGGACGCAAAAGACCCAGTACTTC	CASSLNGGTQKTQYF